The rows below give T cell receptor beta chains drawn from one sample of a study of cytomegalovirus exposure and HLA in healthy donors. The method was immunoSEQ multiplex PCR; TCRdb's version includes in-frame clones alone and lacks a portion of them. Of 150,000 to 200,000 clones in the sample, about 82% were seen once. The sequenced sample was PBMCs. These receptors all come from a woman aged 18 to 35 in good health and CMV-seronegative. The conserved cysteine and the conserved F or W are not part of the CDR3 here. Fields, in order: D gene, J gene, V gene, CDR3 protein. A D gene is named only where the DNA matches it firmly.

D: TRBD1
J: TRBJ1-2
V: TRBV5-1
CDR3: ASSLVQGDNYGYT

D: .
J: TRBJ1-5
V: TRBV28
CDR3: ASSNSNQPQH

D: TRBD2
J: TRBJ2-3
V: TRBV5-1
CDR3: ASSLAPSGGTDTQY

D: .
J: TRBJ2-7
V: TRBV29-1
CDR3: SVGELAPLYEQY

D: .
J: TRBJ1-2
V: TRBV7-9
CDR3: ASSPAGPYGYT

D: .
J: TRBJ2-7
V: TRBV11-3
CDR3: ASSLGGLNEQY

D: .
J: TRBJ2-2
V: TRBV19
CDR3: ASSLQGGGELF

D: .
J: TRBJ1-1
V: TRBV7-8
CDR3: ASSTRTVNTEAF

D: .
J: TRBJ2-6
V: TRBV4-1
CDR3: ASSQAPSGSGANVLT

D: .
J: TRBJ1-5
V: TRBV18
CDR3: ASSLRAEFSNQPQH

D: .
J: TRBJ1-1
V: TRBV25-1
CDR3: ASRDPGGPEAF

D: .
J: TRBJ2-1
V: TRBV5-1
CDR3: ASSAAWVSANEQF

D: .
J: TRBJ1-3
V: TRBV19
CDR3: ASSLSDSSGNTIY